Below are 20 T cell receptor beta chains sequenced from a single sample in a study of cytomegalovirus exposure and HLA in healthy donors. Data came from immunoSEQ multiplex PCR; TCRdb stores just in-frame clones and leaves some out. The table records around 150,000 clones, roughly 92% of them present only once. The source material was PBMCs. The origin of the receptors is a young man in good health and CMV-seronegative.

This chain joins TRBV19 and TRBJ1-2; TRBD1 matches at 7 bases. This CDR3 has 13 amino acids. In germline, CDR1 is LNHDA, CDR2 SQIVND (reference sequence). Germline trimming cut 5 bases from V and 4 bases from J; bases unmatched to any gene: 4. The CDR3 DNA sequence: TGTGCCAGTAGTCCATGGGACAGCTATGGCTACACCTTC. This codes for CASSPWDSYGYTF.

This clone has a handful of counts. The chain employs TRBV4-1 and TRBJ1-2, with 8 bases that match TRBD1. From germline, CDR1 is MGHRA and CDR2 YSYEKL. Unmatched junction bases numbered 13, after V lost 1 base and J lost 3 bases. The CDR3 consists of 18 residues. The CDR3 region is CASSQVTTGVLRDYGYTF. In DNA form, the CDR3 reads TGCGCCAGCAGCCAAGTCACGACAGGGGTTTTGAGAGACTATGGCTACACCTTC.

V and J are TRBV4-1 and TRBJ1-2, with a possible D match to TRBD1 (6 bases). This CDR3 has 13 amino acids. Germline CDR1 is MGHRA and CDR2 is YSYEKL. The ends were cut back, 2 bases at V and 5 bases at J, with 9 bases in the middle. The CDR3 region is CASSQRQGYGYTF. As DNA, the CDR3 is TGCGCCAGCAGCCAACGGCAGGGGTATGGCTACACCTTC.

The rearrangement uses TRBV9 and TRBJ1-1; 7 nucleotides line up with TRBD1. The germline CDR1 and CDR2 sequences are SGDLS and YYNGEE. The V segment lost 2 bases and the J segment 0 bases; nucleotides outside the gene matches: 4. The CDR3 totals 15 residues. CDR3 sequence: CASSVWDSMNTEAFF. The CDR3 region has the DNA TGTGCCAGCAGCGTGTGGGACAGCATGAACACTGAAGCTTTCTTT. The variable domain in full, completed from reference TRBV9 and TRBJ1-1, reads DSGVTQTPKHLITATGQRVTLRCSPRSGDLSVYWYQQSLDQGLQFLIQYYNGEERAKGNILERFSAQQFPDLHSELNLSSLELGDSALYFCASSVWDSMNTEAFFGQGTRLTVV.

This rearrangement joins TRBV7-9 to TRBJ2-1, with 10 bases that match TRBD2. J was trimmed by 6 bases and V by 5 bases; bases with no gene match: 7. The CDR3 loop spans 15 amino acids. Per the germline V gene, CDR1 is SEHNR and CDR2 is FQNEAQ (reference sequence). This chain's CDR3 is CASSQAGGPFNEQFF. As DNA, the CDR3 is TGTGCCAGCAGCCAAGCGGGAGGGCCGTTCAATGAGCAGTTCTTC.

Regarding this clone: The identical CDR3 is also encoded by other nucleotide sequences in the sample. CDR3: CASSLDSSYEQYF. The CDR3 DNA reads TGTGCCAGCAGCTTAGACAGCTCCTACGAGCAGTACTTC. This chain connects TRBV7-6 to TRBJ2-7; the D is unclear. From germline, CDR1 is SGHVS and CDR2 FNYEAQ. The CDR3 contains 13 residues. V gave up 1 base and J gave up 0 bases, with 4 bases separating them.

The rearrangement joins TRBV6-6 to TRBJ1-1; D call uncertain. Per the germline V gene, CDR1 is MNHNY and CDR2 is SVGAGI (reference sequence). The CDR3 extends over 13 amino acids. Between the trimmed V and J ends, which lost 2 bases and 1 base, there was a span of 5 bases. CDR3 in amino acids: CASSYTRNTEAFF. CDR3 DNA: TGTGCCAGCAGTTACACACGGAACACTGAAGCTTTCTTT.

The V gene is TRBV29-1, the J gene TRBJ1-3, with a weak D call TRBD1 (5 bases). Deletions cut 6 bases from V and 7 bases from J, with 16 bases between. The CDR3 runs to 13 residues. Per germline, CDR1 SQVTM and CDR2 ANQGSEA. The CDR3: CSVRDWAGNTIYF. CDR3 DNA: TGCAGCGTGAGGGACTGGGCGGGGAACACCATATATTTT.

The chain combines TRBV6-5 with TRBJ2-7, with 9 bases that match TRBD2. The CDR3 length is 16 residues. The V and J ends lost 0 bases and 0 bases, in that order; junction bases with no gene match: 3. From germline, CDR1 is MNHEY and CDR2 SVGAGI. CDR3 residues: CASSYSSGGSSYEQYF. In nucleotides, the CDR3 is TGTGCCAGCAGTTACTCGAGCGGGGGGAGCTCCTACGAGCAGTACTTC.

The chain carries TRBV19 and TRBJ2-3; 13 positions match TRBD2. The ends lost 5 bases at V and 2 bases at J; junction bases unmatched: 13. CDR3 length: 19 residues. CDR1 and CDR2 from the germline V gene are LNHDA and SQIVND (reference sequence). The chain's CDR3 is CASSWGGLGLAGNTDTQYF. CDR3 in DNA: TGTGCCAGTAGTTGGGGGGGCTTGGGACTAGCGGGGAACACAGATACGCAGTATTTT.

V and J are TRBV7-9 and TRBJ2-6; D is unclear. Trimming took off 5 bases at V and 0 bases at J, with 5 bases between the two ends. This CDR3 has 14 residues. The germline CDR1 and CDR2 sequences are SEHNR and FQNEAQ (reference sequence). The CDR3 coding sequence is TGTGCCAGCAGCCAGATCTCTGGGGCCAACGTCCTGACTTTC. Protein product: CASSQISGANVLTF. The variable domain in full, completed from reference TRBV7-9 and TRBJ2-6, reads DTGVSQNPRHKITKRGQNVTFRCDPISEHNRLYWYRQTLGQGPEFLTYFQNEAQLEKSRLLSDRFSAERPKGSFSTLEIQRTEQGDSAMYLCASSQISGANVLTFGAGSRLTVL.

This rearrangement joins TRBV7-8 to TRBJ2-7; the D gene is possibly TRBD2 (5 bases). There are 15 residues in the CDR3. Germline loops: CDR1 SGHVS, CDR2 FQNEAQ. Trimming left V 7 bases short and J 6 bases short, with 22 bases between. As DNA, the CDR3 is TGTGCCAGCACCGACGACGAGGACTTTTCACGCGAGCAGTACTTC. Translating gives CASTDDEDFSREQYF.

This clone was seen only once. The chain's CDR3 is CASSPSGGPNEQFF. The CDR3 DNA sequence: TGTGCCAGCAGCCCCTCTGGGGGCCCCAATGAGCAGTTCTTC. The chain couples TRBV6-5 to TRBJ2-1; a possible D gene is TRBD1 (6 bases). Between the trimmed V and J ends, which lost 6 bases and 6 bases, there was a span of 15 bases. Germline CDR1 reads MNHEY; CDR2 reads SVGAGI. The CDR3 is 14 residues long.

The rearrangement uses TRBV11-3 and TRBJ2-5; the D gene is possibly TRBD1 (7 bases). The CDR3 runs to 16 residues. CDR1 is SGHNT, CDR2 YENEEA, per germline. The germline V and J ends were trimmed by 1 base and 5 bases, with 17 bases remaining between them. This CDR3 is CASSLAGGTVLETQYF. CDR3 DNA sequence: TGTGCCAGCAGCTTAGCAGGGGGGACTGTACTGGAGACCCAGTACTTC. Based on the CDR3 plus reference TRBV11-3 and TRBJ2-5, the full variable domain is EAGVVQSPRYKIIEKKQPVAFWCNPISGHNTLYWYLQNLGQGPELLIRYENEEAVDDSQLPKDRFSAERLKGVDSTLKIQPAELGDSAVYLCASSLAGGTVLETQYFGPGTRLLVL.

CDR3 residues: CASSYLQGYTGELFF. The CDR3 region has the DNA TGTGCCAGCAGTTACCTTCAGGGATACACCGGGGAGCTGTTTTTT. This chain uses TRBV6-6 with TRBJ2-2, with D possibly matching TRBD1 (5 bases). The CDR3 sequence is 15 residues long. Trimming pared 2 bases from V and 3 bases from J, leaving 10 bases between. The germline gives CDR1 MNHNY, CDR2 SVGAGI (reference sequence).

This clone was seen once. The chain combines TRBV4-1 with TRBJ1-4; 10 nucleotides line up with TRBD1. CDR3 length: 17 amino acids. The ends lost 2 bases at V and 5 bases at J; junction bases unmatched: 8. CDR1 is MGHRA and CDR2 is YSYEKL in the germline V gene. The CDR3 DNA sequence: TGCGCCAGCAGCCAAAGGGACAGGGGAGCTCAGAATGAAAAACTGTTTTTT. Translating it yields CASSQRDRGAQNEKLFF.

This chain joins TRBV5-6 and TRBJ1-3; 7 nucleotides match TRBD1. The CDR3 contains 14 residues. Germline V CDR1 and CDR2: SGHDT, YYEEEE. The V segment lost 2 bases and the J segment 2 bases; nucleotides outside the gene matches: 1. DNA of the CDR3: TGTGCCAGCAGCTTTACAGGGGCTGGAAACACCATATATTTT. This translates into CASSFTGAGNTIYF.

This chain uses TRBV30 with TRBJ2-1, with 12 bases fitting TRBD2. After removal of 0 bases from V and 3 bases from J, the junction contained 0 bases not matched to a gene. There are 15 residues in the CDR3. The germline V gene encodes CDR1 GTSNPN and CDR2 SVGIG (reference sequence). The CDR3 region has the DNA TGTGCCTGGAGTGTGACTAGCGGGGGCTACAATGAGCAGTTCTTC. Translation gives CAWSVTSGGYNEQFF. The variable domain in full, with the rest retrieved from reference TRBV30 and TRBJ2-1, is SQTIHQWPATLVQPVGSPLSLECTVEGTSNPNLYWYRQAAGRGLQLLFYSVGIGQISSEVPQNLSASRPQDRQFILSSKKLLLSDSGFYLCAWSVTSGGYNEQFFGPGTRLTVL.

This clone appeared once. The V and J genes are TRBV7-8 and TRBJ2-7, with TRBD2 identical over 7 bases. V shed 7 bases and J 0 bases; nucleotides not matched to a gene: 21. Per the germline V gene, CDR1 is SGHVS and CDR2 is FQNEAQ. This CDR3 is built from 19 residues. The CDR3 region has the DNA TGTGCCAGCAACTCAAAGAGGGCAGCGGGGACCCACAACTCCTACGAGCAGTACTTC. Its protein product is CASNSKRAAGTHNSYEQYF.

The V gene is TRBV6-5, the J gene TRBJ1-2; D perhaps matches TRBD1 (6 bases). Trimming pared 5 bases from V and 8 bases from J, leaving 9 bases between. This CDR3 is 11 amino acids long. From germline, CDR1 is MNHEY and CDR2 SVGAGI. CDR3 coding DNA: TGTGCCAGCAGTCAAGGACAGGGCTACACCTTC. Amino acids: CASSQGQGYTF.